The T cell receptor (beta chain) described here comes from a study of blood T cells in healthy people across ages. Findings and limits, study-wide: The recorded TCR beta diversity per million T cells decreased in a roughly linear manner with age. Researchers deemed the diversity estimates from one million T cells underestimates.

The sample holds a few counts of this clonotype. Its antigen is not identified. Total RNA, at least 5.5 micrograms per sample, came from PBMCs. Trimming took off 7 bases at V and 5 bases at J, with 12 bases between the two ends. There are 12 residues in the CDR3. The V gene's germline CDR1 is SGHRS and CDR2 YFSETQ. The second PCR ran roughly 7 to 12 cycles with a sample-barcoded 5' primer and J-beta primers. All samples yielded 3 million or more CDR3-containing paired-end reads. In TCRdb, the 5' RACE reads were re-called with MiXCR into one record per CDR3 protein. The sample lists around 1,500,000 distinct CDR3 sequences, 25% to 30% occurring once.

The V gene is TRBV5-1, the J gene TRBJ1-1; D ambiguous. The TCR originated in a woman in her twenties or thirties in good health. The sequenced sample consisted of blood. This CDR3 reads CASRTPGTEAFF. CDR3 DNA: TGCGCCAGCCGGACCCCGGGGACTGAAGCTTTCTTT.